These 9 T cell receptor beta chains were all obtained from the same sample, sequenced in a study of cytomegalovirus exposure and HLA in healthy donors. Primers included in the PCR were 60 Vbeta and 13 Jbeta primers. The table came from immunoSEQ multiplex PCR; TCRdb's copy has only in-frame clones and leaves some out. This table has approximately 300,000 clones, roughly 86% appearing once. Sequenced sample: PBMCs. All receptors come from a woman aged 40 to 50 in good health and CMV-seropositive.

This clone has only a few counts. The V call is TRBV19, the J call TRBJ1-4; 12 positions match TRBD1. The V gene end was trimmed by 4 bases and the J gene end by 5 bases; junction bases not matched to a gene: 11. The length of the CDR3 is 18 residues. Germline V gives CDR1 LNHDA, CDR2 SQIVND (reference sequence). CDR3 coding DNA: TGTGCCAGTAGTACGAGCCGGGACAGGGGGCCCCGGAATGAAAAACTGTTTTTT. Protein product: CASSTSRDRGPRNEKLFF. Full variable domain (outside the CDR3, taken from reference TRBV19 and TRBJ1-4): DGGITQSPKYLFRKEGQNVTLSCEQNLNHDAMYWYRQDPGQGLRLIYYSQIVNDFQKGDIAEGYSVSREKKESFPLTVTSAQKNPTAFYLCASSTSRDRGPRNEKLFFGSGTQLSVL.

In its sample, this clone was seen once. This sequence joins TRBV7-2 and TRBJ2-5, with 9 nucleotides matching TRBD2. Germline CDR1 SGHTA, CDR2 FQGNSA. The V and J ends lost 4 bases and 4 bases, in that order; junction bases with no gene match: 7. The CDR3 has 15 amino acids. CDR3 bases: TGTGCCAGCAGCTCCTTAGCGGGAGTAACAGAGACCCAGTACTTC. This translates into CASSSLAGVTETQYF.

The V and J genes are TRBV10-1 and TRBJ1-1, with TRBD1 as a possible D gene (5 bases). The CDR3 is made up of 17 amino acids. The ends were cut back, 2 bases at V and 1 base at J, with 17 bases in the middle. Germline V gene sequence: CDR1 WNHNN, CDR2 SYGVQD (reference sequence). CDR3 bases: TGCGCCAGCAGTGAGAGGGGAAAACTACTTGGGAACACTGAAGCTTTCTTT. Translating it yields CASSERGKLLGNTEAFF.

This clone appeared once. The J gene is TRBJ2-1, the V gene TRBV29-1; unclear D gene. Germline-derived CDR1 and CDR2 are SQVTM and ANQGSEA. V dropped 6 bases and J dropped 6 bases, with 6 bases sitting between them. CDR3 size: 10 residues. The CDR3 protein is CSVVSNEQFF. CDR3 coding DNA: TGCAGCGTCGTCTCCAATGAGCAGTTCTTC.

J is TRBJ2-5 and V is TRBV7-4, with 9 nucleotides matching TRBD1. J gave up 4 bases and V 3 bases, and 3 bases lay outside the gene matches. CDR1 SGHVT and CDR2 SQSDAQ come from the germline V gene. This CDR3 is built from 14 residues. The CDR3 reads CASSLNRGRETQYF. The CDR3 DNA is TGTGCCAGCAGCTTGAACAGGGGGCGAGAGACCCAGTACTTC.

This chain joins TRBV28 and TRBJ1-5; D gene uncertain. V lost 6 bases and J lost 4, with 16 bases in between. The CDR3 is 15 residues long. Germline assignment: CDR1 MDHEN and CDR2 SYDVKM. This CDR3 reads CASSSLLYPNQPQHF. The CDR3 DNA reads TGTGCCAGCAGCTCTCTCCTCTACCCTAATCAGCCCCAGCATTTT.

The chain carries TRBV27 and TRBJ2-7; D may be TRBD2 (6 bases). Trimming left V 6 bases short and J 2 bases short, with 17 bases between. CDR3 length: 15 amino acids. Germline V gene sequence: CDR1 MNHEY, CDR2 SMNVEV (reference sequence). The CDR3 spells CASRTPGSRTYEQYF. DNA of the CDR3: TGTGCCAGCAGAACCCCCGGGAGTCGAACCTACGAGCAGTACTTC.

The genes are TRBV15 and TRBJ2-1, with 11 nucleotides matching TRBD2. CDR1 is LNHNV, CDR2 YYDKDF, per germline (reference sequence). The length of the CDR3 is 19 residues. J was trimmed by 3 bases and V by 0 bases; bases with no gene match: 10. CDR3 in DNA: TGTGCCACCAGCAGAGATCGGAAAGCTAGCGGGAGGAGCTACAATGAGCAGTTCTTC. Translating gives CATSRDRKASGRSYNEQFF. Full variable domain (rest looked up from reference TRBV15 and TRBJ2-1): DAMVIQNPRYQVTQFGKPVTLSCSQTLNHNVMYWYQQKSSQAPKLLFHYYDKDFNNEADTPDNFQSRRPNTSFCFLDIRSPGLGDTAMYLCATSRDRKASGRSYNEQFFGPGTRLTVL.

CDR3 amino acids: CAGVAGAYNEQFF. The CDR3 region has the DNA TGTGCCGGCGTAGCGGGGGCCTACAATGAGCAGTTCTTC. The chain combines TRBV28 with TRBJ2-1, with 9 bases lining up with TRBD2. In germline, CDR1 is MDHEN, CDR2 SYDVKM. V lost 11 bases, J lost 2 bases, and 4 bases stayed unmatched. CDR3 length equals 13 residues.